This T cell receptor (beta chain) originates from a study of CD8 T cells in Susac syndrome. Points from the study as a whole: The number of individuals included in the study's TCR sequencing and HLA analysis was acknowledged as relatively small.

RNA amounts of roughly 0.45 to 1 ug underwent reverse transcription with random hexamers. Amplification of the TCR beta CDR3 was carried out by immunoSEQ multiplex PCR, which spanned a total of 54 Vbeta and 13 Jbeta segments. TCRdb re-analysed the immunoSEQ multiplex PCR reads in MiXCR, keeping a single row per CDR3 protein. Of about 300,000 distinct CDR3 sequences listed, 75% to 85% are singletons. Worth noting for this clonotype: Its antigen is unidentified.

Treatment-naive patients with stable or active relapsing-remitting disease were the multiple sclerosis controls. Purification of the CD8+ and CD4+ T cells relied on negative isolation, and TEMRA cells underwent FACS enrichment. The trim removed 8 bases at V and 6 bases at J, leaving 6 bases unmatched. Germline V gene sequence: CDR1 SEHNR, CDR2 FQNEAQ (reference sequence). This CDR3 contains 12 residues. The chain combines TRBV7-9 with TRBJ2-7; 8 nucleotides match TRBD2. The TCR originated in a human donor with multiple sclerosis. The sequenced material came from CD8+ T cells from PBMCs. CDR3 amino acids: CASLREVGEQYF. Here the CDR3 DNA reads TGTGCCAGCTTGCGGGAGGTGGGCGAGCAGTACTTC.